The rows below give T cell receptor beta chains drawn from one sample of a study of vaccination and CD4 T cells after COVID-19. Via MiXCR, TCRdb re-called the PCR reads, giving one row per CDR3 protein. The data show some 15,000 distinct CDR3 sequences, around 70% seen once. Their target antigens are unknown. The source material was CD4+ T cells from blood, cultured in vitro. The receptor source for this set is a human donor who had recovered from COVID-19. CDR3s leave out the opening cysteine and the closing phenylalanine or tryptophan. Each record gives: V gene, D gene, CDR3 protein. A D gene is named only where the DNA matches it firmly.

>TRBV28|TRBD1
ASLTGSSGNTIY
>TRBV7-9|TRBD2
ASTGTSGLNTGELF
>TRBV12-3/TRBV12-4|-
ASISTGASGTQY
>TRBV6-1|TRBD1
ASSKQGWNYGYT
>TRBV28|-
ASRPGSNQPQH
>TRBV5-5|TRBD1
ASSWGTGHSNQPQH
>TRBV6-1|-
ASSDVALERTYEQY
>TRBV10-3|-
AISGAGDYGYT
>TRBV20-1|TRBD1
SAPDRGRETQY
>TRBV27|-
ASSLFRESNYGYT
>TRBV27|TRBD1
ASSYTGEDVYT
>TRBV20-1|-
SAPGLGYEQY
>TRBV4-3|TRBD1
ASSQTDRVPTGELF
>TRBV20-1|TRBD2
SAPSGGRGTGELF
>TRBV7-2|-
ASSSNYNYEQY
>TRBV6-1|-
ASRFTQGFGYGYT
>TRBV7-3|-
ASSLYSDTQY
>TRBV20-1|-
SARGPRGGYT
>TRBV7-9|-
ASSLWNKGDEQF
>TRBV15|-
ATSRHGELF
>TRBV6-2/TRBV6-3|-
ASSSHRGGGDQPQH
>TRBV27|TRBD2
ASSFRLAGNNEQF
>TRBV27|-
ASSFQRQWRYEQY
>TRBV7-2|-
ASSLGGSSYNSPLH
>TRBV19|TRBD1
ASSPNRGGQPQH
>TRBV28|TRBD2
ASTIGGSGRDTQY
>TRBV20-1|-
SAPGPANYGYT
>TRBV7-9|-
ASGATDTQY
>TRBV25-1|-
ASSEYLGPGNGELF
>TRBV15|-
ATSRDGGDNQPQH
>TRBV5-4|-
ASSLGASTDTQY
>TRBV10-2|-
ASRAGDQPQH